The present T cell receptor (beta chain) was sequenced within a study of blood T cell repertoires in COVID-19. Study in general: Sample material is recorded as cDNA or gDNA derived from T cells, B-cell-depleted T cells, or PBMCs.

In the source study's methods: Estimation of nucleated cell counts relied on the amplification of reference gene primers. Only in-frame clones appear in the TCRdb table, and some are missing; sequencing was by immunoSEQ multiplex PCR. D and trimming come from the DNA, and the V and J calls and clone size come from that table. The repertoire holds about 270,000 clones, around 89% seen once, with about 3% in the top ten. CDR3 length equals 16 residues. In germline, CDR1 is SGHDN, CDR2 FVKESK. Trimming took 1 base from V and 3 from J; bases not matched to a gene: 2. Cohorts were determined from participant-reported clinical history. Symptom resolution, clearance, or two negative PCRs marked the recovered donors of Cohort 3.

The J gene is TRBJ2-3, the V gene TRBV14, with 12 bases matching TRBD2. Specimen: PBMCs or T cells enriched from blood (not recorded which). This sequence was found in a woman between 50 and 59 years old who had recovered from COVID-19. CDR3 coding DNA: TGTGCCAGCAGCCAAGCCCTAGCGGGAGGGACAGATACGCAGTATTTT. Protein product: CASSQALAGGTDTQYF.